This is a list of T cell receptor beta chains from one sample in a study of vaccination effects on CD4 cells after COVID-19. Data came from immunoSEQ multiplex PCR; TCRdb stores just in-frame clones and leaves some out. The repertoire holds 42,000 or so clones, approximately 70% seen once, with roughly 30% in the top ten. For these receptors, no antigen is known. Sequenced here: CD4+ T cells from PBMCs cultured with a peptide pool, sampled before COVID-19 vaccination. These receptors were collected from a human donor who had a prior SARS-CoV-2 infection. Both conserved end residues are part of each CDR3. The D gene is left open where the match is weak. Only some rows state a clone size, as once, few, many or a class for expanded clones.

abundance: many
d_gene: TRBD1
j_gene: TRBJ2-7
v_gene: TRBV20-1
CDR3aa: CSASLGTGGREQYF
CDR3nt: TGCAGTGCTAGTTTGGGAACAGGGGGGCGCGAGCAGTACTTC

abundance: .
d_gene: .
j_gene: TRBJ2-7
v_gene: TRBV5-8
CDR3aa: CASSLLVARPTYEQYF
CDR3nt: TGTGCCAGCAGCTTGCTTGTTGCCAGGCCCACCTACGAGCAGTACTTC

abundance: .
d_gene: TRBD2
j_gene: TRBJ2-1
v_gene: TRBV5-1
CDR3aa: CASSSYKRLAGSAYNEQFF
CDR3nt: TGCGCCAGCAGCTCCTACAAAAGACTAGCGGGTTCCGCCTACAATGAGCAGTTCTTC

abundance: .
d_gene: TRBD1
j_gene: TRBJ2-7
v_gene: TRBV7-8
CDR3aa: CASSNNRGQDEQYF
CDR3nt: TGTGCCAGCAGCAACAACAGGGGGCAGGACGAGCAGTACTTC

abundance: once
d_gene: .
j_gene: TRBJ2-1
v_gene: TRBV24-1
CDR3aa: CATSDPGLGDEQFF
CDR3nt: TGTGCCACCAGTGATCCCGGCCTGGGGGATGAGCAGTTCTTC

abundance: .
d_gene: .
j_gene: TRBJ2-2
v_gene: TRBV27
CDR3aa: CASSPYRDYTGELFF
CDR3nt: TGTGCCAGCAGTCCGTACCGAGACTACACCGGGGAGCTGTTTTTT

abundance: .
d_gene: TRBD2
j_gene: TRBJ2-5
v_gene: TRBV6-5
CDR3aa: CASSPQLASETQYF
CDR3nt: TGTGCCAGCAGCCCCCAACTAGCGTCAGAGACCCAGTACTTC

abundance: few
d_gene: TRBD2
j_gene: TRBJ2-1
v_gene: TRBV7-6
CDR3aa: CASSSGLDYNEQFF
CDR3nt: TGTGCCAGCAGCTCGGGACTAGACTACAATGAGCAGTTCTTC

abundance: few
d_gene: .
j_gene: TRBJ2-7
v_gene: TRBV11-3
CDR3aa: CASSSGHSSYEQYF
CDR3nt: TGTGCCAGCAGCTCGGGACACAGCTCCTACGAGCAGTACTTC

abundance: .
d_gene: .
j_gene: TRBJ2-7
v_gene: TRBV4-1
CDR3aa: CASSSRAGSPYEQYF
CDR3nt: TGCGCCAGCAGCTCTCGAGCGGGTTCCCCCTACGAGCAGTACTTC

abundance: .
d_gene: TRBD1
j_gene: TRBJ1-2
v_gene: TRBV5-4
CDR3aa: CASSRDSYGYTF
CDR3nt: TGTGCCAGCAGCCGGGACAGCTATGGCTACACCTTC

abundance: .
d_gene: .
j_gene: TRBJ2-7
v_gene: TRBV6-1
CDR3aa: CASSERGIGLYEQYF
CDR3nt: TGTGCCAGCAGTGAAAGGGGAATCGGCCTCTACGAGCAGTACTTC

abundance: .
d_gene: TRBD2
j_gene: TRBJ2-1
v_gene: TRBV19
CDR3aa: CASSGLAGSSYNEQFF
CDR3nt: TGTGCCAGTTCGGGACTAGCGGGAAGCTCCTACAATGAGCAGTTCTTC

abundance: .
d_gene: .
j_gene: TRBJ1-6
v_gene: TRBV14
CDR3aa: CASRSDTLSSYNSPLHF
CDR3nt: TGTGCCAGCAGAAGCGACACCTTGAGCTCCTATAATTCACCCCTCCACTTT

abundance: .
d_gene: .
j_gene: TRBJ1-3
v_gene: TRBV29-1
CDR3aa: CSVEDPGGGYTIYF
CDR3nt: TGCAGCGTTGAAGATCCTGGGGGCGGGTACACCATATATTTT

abundance: .
d_gene: TRBD1
j_gene: TRBJ2-5
v_gene: TRBV5-4
CDR3aa: CASSRSGGAYQETQYF
CDR3nt: TGTGCCAGCTCTCGATCAGGGGGCGCTTACCAAGAGACCCAGTACTTC

abundance: .
d_gene: .
j_gene: TRBJ1-2
v_gene: TRBV10-3
CDR3aa: CAISEVGGYTF
CDR3nt: TGTGCCATCAGTGAGGTGGGAGGCTACACCTTC

abundance: .
d_gene: .
j_gene: TRBJ1-2
v_gene: TRBV15
CDR3aa: CATSSRTGTGYTF
CDR3nt: TGTGCCACCAGCAGCCGAACAGGGACGGGCTACACCTTC

abundance: few
d_gene: .
j_gene: TRBJ1-2
v_gene: TRBV7-9
CDR3aa: CASSRGQNYGYTF
CDR3nt: TGTGCCAGCAGCCGGGGACAAAACTATGGCTACACCTTC

abundance: .
d_gene: .
j_gene: TRBJ2-7
v_gene: TRBV18
CDR3aa: CASSPLVPRTTYEQYF
CDR3nt: TGTGCCAGCTCACCCTTAGTACCGCGGACCACCTACGAGCAGTACTTC

abundance: .
d_gene: .
j_gene: TRBJ2-7
v_gene: TRBV5-4
CDR3aa: CASSLDMAEQYF
CDR3nt: TGTGCCAGCAGCTTGGATATGGCGGAGCAGTACTTC

abundance: .
d_gene: .
j_gene: TRBJ1-1
v_gene: TRBV5-4
CDR3aa: CASSFQENTEAFF
CDR3nt: TGTGCCAGCAGCTTTCAGGAGAACACTGAAGCTTTCTTT

abundance: .
d_gene: .
j_gene: TRBJ2-7
v_gene: TRBV5-4
CDR3aa: CASSLVAGRAYEQYF
CDR3nt: TGTGCCAGCAGCTTGGTGGCGGGGAGAGCCTACGAGCAGTACTTC

abundance: .
d_gene: TRBD1
j_gene: TRBJ2-1
v_gene: TRBV5-6
CDR3aa: CASSLQGANLYNEQFF
CDR3nt: TGTGCCAGCAGCTTGCAGGGGGCCAACCTCTACAATGAGCAGTTCTTC

abundance: .
d_gene: .
j_gene: TRBJ1-2
v_gene: TRBV18
CDR3aa: CASSPPLPGPEGYTF
CDR3nt: TGTGCCAGCTCACCCCCTCTCCCAGGCCCGGAGGGCTACACCTTC

abundance: .
d_gene: .
j_gene: TRBJ2-7
v_gene: TRBV19
CDR3aa: CASSPGAEPRTYEQYF
CDR3nt: TGTGCCAGTAGTCCTGGGGCGGAACCCCGAACCTACGAGCAGTACTTC

abundance: .
d_gene: .
j_gene: TRBJ1-2
v_gene: TRBV7-9
CDR3aa: CASSSGVYGYTF
CDR3nt: TGTGCCAGCAGCTCCGGGGTATATGGCTACACCTTC

abundance: .
d_gene: .
j_gene: TRBJ2-7
v_gene: TRBV10-3
CDR3aa: CAISVSRNSYEQYF
CDR3nt: TGTGCCATCAGTGTTTCTAGGAACTCCTACGAGCAGTACTTC

abundance: .
d_gene: .
j_gene: TRBJ2-3
v_gene: TRBV29-1
CDR3aa: CSVDKGLPDTQYF
CDR3nt: TGCAGCGTTGACAAGGGGCTGCCAGATACGCAGTATTTT

abundance: .
d_gene: TRBD1
j_gene: TRBJ2-5
v_gene: TRBV5-5
CDR3aa: CASRSTGEETQYF
CDR3nt: TGTGCCAGCAGGTCCACAGGGGAGGAGACCCAGTACTTC

abundance: .
d_gene: .
j_gene: TRBJ1-5
v_gene: TRBV5-1
CDR3aa: CASSPNRGGQPQHF
CDR3nt: TGCGCCAGCAGTCCCAATCGGGGTGGTCAGCCCCAGCATTTT

abundance: .
d_gene: TRBD1
j_gene: TRBJ2-5
v_gene: TRBV3-1/TRBV3-2
CDR3aa: CASSRWDSRQETQYF
CDR3nt: TGTGCCAGCAGCCGCTGGGACAGCCGCCAAGAGACCCAGTACTTC

abundance: .
d_gene: TRBD1
j_gene: TRBJ2-6
v_gene: TRBV3-1/TRBV3-2
CDR3aa: CASSQGTGVYGANVLTF
CDR3nt: TGTGCCAGCAGCCAGGGGACAGGGGTGTATGGGGCCAACGTCCTGACTTTC

abundance: .
d_gene: TRBD1
j_gene: TRBJ2-2
v_gene: TRBV5-6
CDR3aa: CASATQGAATGELFF
CDR3nt: TGTGCCAGCGCAACACAGGGGGCTGCCACCGGGGAGCTGTTTTTT

abundance: .
d_gene: .
j_gene: TRBJ2-5
v_gene: TRBV5-1
CDR3aa: CASSFSPGGQETQYF
CDR3nt: TGCGCCAGCAGCTTTAGTCCCGGAGGGCAAGAGACCCAGTACTTC

abundance: .
d_gene: TRBD2
j_gene: TRBJ2-3
v_gene: TRBV18
CDR3aa: CASSPPGLAGITDTQYF
CDR3nt: TGTGCCAGCTCACCACCCGGACTAGCGGGGATCACAGATACGCAGTATTTT

abundance: .
d_gene: TRBD2
j_gene: TRBJ2-1
v_gene: TRBV11-3
CDR3aa: CASSRTSGGYNEQFF
CDR3nt: TGTGCCAGCAGCCGAACTAGCGGGGGATACAATGAGCAGTTCTTC

abundance: .
d_gene: .
j_gene: TRBJ2-7
v_gene: TRBV11-2
CDR3aa: CASSLDSQGFYEQYF
CDR3nt: TGTGCCAGCAGCTTGGACAGTCAGGGGTTTTACGAGCAGTACTTC

abundance: .
d_gene: TRBD1
j_gene: TRBJ1-2
v_gene: TRBV12-3/TRBV12-4
CDR3aa: CASSYGQGYGYTF
CDR3nt: TGTGCCAGCAGTTACGGACAGGGTTATGGCTACACCTTC

abundance: .
d_gene: .
j_gene: TRBJ2-7
v_gene: TRBV9
CDR3aa: CASSSPLRGRIHLLEQYF
CDR3nt: TGTGCCAGCAGCTCCCCCTTGCGGGGGCGCATCCATTTACTCGAGCAGTACTTC

abundance: .
d_gene: .
j_gene: TRBJ2-4
v_gene: TRBV30
CDR3aa: CAWSLKGIQYF
CDR3nt: TGTGCCTGGAGTTTGAAAGGCATTCAGTACTTC

abundance: .
d_gene: TRBD1
j_gene: TRBJ1-1
v_gene: TRBV19
CDR3aa: CASAKDRGASEAFF
CDR3nt: TGTGCCAGTGCCAAGGACAGGGGAGCGTCTGAAGCTTTCTTT

abundance: .
d_gene: TRBD2
j_gene: TRBJ2-3
v_gene: TRBV5-1
CDR3aa: CASSLPLAGSTDTQYF
CDR3nt: TGCGCCAGCAGCCTCCCCTTAGCGGGAAGCACAGATACGCAGTATTTT

abundance: .
d_gene: .
j_gene: TRBJ2-6
v_gene: TRBV30
CDR3aa: CAWSPQGLSGANVLTF
CDR3nt: TGTGCCTGGAGTCCCCAGGGCCTCTCTGGGGCCAACGTCCTGACTTTC

abundance: .
d_gene: TRBD1
j_gene: TRBJ2-1
v_gene: TRBV24-1
CDR3aa: CATSDPGQGAGEQFF
CDR3nt: TGTGCCACCAGTGACCCGGGACAGGGTGCCGGTGAGCAGTTCTTC

abundance: .
d_gene: .
j_gene: TRBJ2-1
v_gene: TRBV3-1/TRBV3-2
CDR3aa: CASSPYGEQFF
CDR3nt: TGTGCCAGCAGCCCATATGGGGAGCAGTTCTTC

abundance: .
d_gene: TRBD1
j_gene: TRBJ1-2
v_gene: TRBV7-3
CDR3aa: CASSPTGGYGYTF
CDR3nt: TGTGCCAGCAGCCCCACAGGGGGCTATGGCTACACCTTC

abundance: .
d_gene: .
j_gene: TRBJ2-7
v_gene: TRBV2
CDR3aa: CASSGTGVPTYEQYF
CDR3nt: TGTGCCAGCAGTGGAACGGGAGTACCCACCTACGAGCAGTACTTC

abundance: .
d_gene: .
j_gene: TRBJ1-1
v_gene: TRBV6-2/TRBV6-3
CDR3aa: CASSYSREPPGGRRNTEAFF
CDR3nt: TGTGCCAGCAGTTACTCCAGGGAGCCACCGGGGGGGAGACGGAACACTGAAGCTTTCTTT

abundance: .
d_gene: TRBD2
j_gene: TRBJ2-3
v_gene: TRBV7-6
CDR3aa: CASSLAGFAGLAGGQADTQYF
CDR3nt: TGTGCCAGCAGCTTAGCGGGGTTCGCCGGACTAGCGGGAGGCCAGGCAGATACGCAGTATTTT

abundance: .
d_gene: TRBD1
j_gene: TRBJ2-3
v_gene: TRBV4-3
CDR3aa: CASSQDNTGAGDTQYF
CDR3nt: TGCGCCAGCAGCCAAGATAATACAGGGGCCGGAGATACGCAGTATTTT

abundance: .
d_gene: .
j_gene: TRBJ1-6
v_gene: TRBV30
CDR3aa: CAWTQAGRNLHF
CDR3nt: TGTGCCTGGACCCAGGCGGGAAGGAACCTCCACTTT

abundance: .
d_gene: TRBD2
j_gene: TRBJ2-1
v_gene: TRBV5-4
CDR3aa: CASSLEGGRAVNEQFF
CDR3nt: TGTGCCAGCAGCTTGGAGGGCGGGAGGGCCGTGAATGAGCAGTTCTTC

abundance: few
d_gene: .
j_gene: TRBJ1-1
v_gene: TRBV30
CDR3aa: CAWRVGSLRQNTEAFF
CDR3nt: TGTGCCTGGAGGGTAGGGTCTCTTCGACAGAACACTGAAGCTTTCTTT